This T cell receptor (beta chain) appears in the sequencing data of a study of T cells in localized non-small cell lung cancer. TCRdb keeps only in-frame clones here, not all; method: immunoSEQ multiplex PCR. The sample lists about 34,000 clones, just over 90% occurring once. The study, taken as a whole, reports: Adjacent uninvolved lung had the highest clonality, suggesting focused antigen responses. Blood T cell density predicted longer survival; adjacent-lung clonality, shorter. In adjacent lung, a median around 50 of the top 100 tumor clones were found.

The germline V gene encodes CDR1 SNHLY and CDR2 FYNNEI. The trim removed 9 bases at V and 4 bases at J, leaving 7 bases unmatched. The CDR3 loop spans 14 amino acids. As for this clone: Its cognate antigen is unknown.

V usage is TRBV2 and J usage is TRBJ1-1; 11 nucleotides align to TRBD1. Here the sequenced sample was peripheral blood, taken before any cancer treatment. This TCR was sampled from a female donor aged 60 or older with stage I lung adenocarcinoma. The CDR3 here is CASTKDRGPTEAFF. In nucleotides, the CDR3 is TGTGCCAGTACCAAGGACAGGGGGCCCACTGAAGCTTTCTTT. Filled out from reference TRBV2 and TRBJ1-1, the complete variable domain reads EPEVTQTPSHQVTQMGQEVILRCVPISNHLYFYWYRQILGQKVEFLVSFYNNEISEKSEIFDDQFSVERPDGSNFTLKIRSTKLEDSAMYFCASTKDRGPTEAFFGQGTRLTVV.